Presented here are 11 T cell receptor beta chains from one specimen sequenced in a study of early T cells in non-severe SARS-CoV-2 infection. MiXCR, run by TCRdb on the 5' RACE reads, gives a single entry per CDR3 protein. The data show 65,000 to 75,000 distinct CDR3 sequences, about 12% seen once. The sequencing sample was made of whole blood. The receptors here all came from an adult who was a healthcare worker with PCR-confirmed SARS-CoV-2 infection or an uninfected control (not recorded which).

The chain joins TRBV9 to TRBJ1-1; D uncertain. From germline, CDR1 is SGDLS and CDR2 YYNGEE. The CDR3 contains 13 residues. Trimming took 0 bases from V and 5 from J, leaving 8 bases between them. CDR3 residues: CASSVVRGTEAFF. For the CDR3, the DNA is TGTGCCAGCAGCGTAGTGCGTGGGACTGAAGCTTTCTTT.

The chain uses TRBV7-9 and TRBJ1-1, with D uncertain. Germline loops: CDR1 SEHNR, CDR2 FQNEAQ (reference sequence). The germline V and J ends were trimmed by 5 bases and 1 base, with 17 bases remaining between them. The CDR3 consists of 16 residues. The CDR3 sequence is CASSPRRSWRNTEAFF. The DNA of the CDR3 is TGTGCCAGCAGCCCCAGGCGAAGTTGGAGGAACACTGAAGCTTTCTTT.

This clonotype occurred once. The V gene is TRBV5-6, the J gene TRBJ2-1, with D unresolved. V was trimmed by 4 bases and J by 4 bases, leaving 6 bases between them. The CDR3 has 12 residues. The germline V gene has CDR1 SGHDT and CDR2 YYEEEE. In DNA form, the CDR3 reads TGTGCCAGCAGCAAACCTTACAATGAGCAGTTCTTC. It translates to CASSKPYNEQFF.

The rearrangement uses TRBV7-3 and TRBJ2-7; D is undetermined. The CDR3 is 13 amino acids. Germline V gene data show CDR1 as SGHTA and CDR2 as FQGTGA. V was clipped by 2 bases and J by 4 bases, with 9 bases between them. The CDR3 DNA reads TGTGCCAGCAGCTTATTATCGGGTTACGAGCAGTACTTC. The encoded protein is CASSLLSGYEQYF.

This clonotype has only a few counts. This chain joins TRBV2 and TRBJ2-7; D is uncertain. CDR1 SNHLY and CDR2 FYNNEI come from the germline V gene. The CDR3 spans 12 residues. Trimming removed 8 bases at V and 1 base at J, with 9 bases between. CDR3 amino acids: CASRYASYEQYF. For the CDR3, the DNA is TGTGCCAGCCGTTATGCTTCCTACGAGCAGTACTTC.

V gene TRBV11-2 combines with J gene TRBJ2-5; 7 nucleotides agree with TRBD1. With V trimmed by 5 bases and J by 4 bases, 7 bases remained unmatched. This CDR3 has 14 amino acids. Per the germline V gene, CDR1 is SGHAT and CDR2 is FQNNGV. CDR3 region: CASSPTTGVETQYF. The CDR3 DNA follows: TGTGCCAGCAGCCCAACAACAGGGGTAGAGACCCAGTACTTC.

The CDR3 nucleotides are TGTGCCAGCAGCATTCGACAGGGAAGCTATGGCTACACCTTC. Its translation: CASSIRQGSYGYTF. The J gene is TRBJ1-2, the V gene TRBV5-4; 7 bases are shared with TRBD1. After removal of 4 bases from V and 4 bases from J, the junction contained 7 bases not matched to a gene. Germline-derived CDR1 and CDR2 are SGHNT and YYREEE (reference sequence). CDR3 size: 14 residues. Combining the CDR3 with reference TRBV5-4 and TRBJ1-2 gives the whole variable domain ETGVTQSPTHLIKTRGQQVTLRCSSQSGHNTVSWYQQALGQGPQFIFQYYREEENGRGNFPPRFSGLQFPNYSSELNVNALELDDSALYLCASSIRQGSYGYTFGSGTRLTVV.

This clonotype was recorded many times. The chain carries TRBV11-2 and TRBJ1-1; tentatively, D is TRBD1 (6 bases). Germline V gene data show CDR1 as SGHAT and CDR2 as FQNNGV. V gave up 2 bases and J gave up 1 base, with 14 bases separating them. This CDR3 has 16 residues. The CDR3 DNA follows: TGTGCCAGCAGCTTAACGTGGGGGCTAAAGAACACTGAAGCTTTCTTT. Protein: CASSLTWGLKNTEAFF.

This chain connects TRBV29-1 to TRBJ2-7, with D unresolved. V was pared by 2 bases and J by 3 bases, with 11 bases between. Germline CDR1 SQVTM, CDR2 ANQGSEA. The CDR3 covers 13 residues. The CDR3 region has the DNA TGCAGCGTTGAACACCCTGGTAACTACGAGCAGTACTTC. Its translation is CSVEHPGNYEQYF.

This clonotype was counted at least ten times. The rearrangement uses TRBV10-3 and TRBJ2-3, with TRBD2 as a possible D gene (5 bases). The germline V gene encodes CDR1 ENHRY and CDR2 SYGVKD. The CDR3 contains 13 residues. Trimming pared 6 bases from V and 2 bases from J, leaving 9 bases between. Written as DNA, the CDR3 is TGTGCCATCAGCCGGGGTGTCACAGATACGCAGTATTTT. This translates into CAISRGVTDTQYF.

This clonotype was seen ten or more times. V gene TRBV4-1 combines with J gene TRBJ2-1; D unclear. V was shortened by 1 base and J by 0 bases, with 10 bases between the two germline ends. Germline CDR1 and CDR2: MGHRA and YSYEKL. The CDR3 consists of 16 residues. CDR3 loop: CASSQADLFSYNEQFF. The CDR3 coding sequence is TGCGCCAGCAGCCAAGCGGACCTTTTCTCCTACAATGAGCAGTTCTTC.